Listed below are T cell receptor beta chains from one sample, sequenced in a study of T cell responses to AZD1222 COVID-19 vaccine. Using immunoSEQ multiplex PCR, the repertoire was profiled, and TCRdb retains in-frame clones only, with some absent. The sample lists roughly 140,000 clones, 90% to 95% seen once, with around 5% in the top ten. The sequenced sample was peripheral blood, obtained on day 0 of AZD1222 vaccination. The receptors derive from an adult in good health. The CDR3 runs from the conserved cysteine through the conserved F or W. The order of the fields is D gene, clone size, V gene, J gene, CDR3 DNA, CDR3 protein. The D gene is left open where the match is weak. Only some rows state a clone size, as once, few, many or a class for expanded clones.

-	-	TRBV6-5	TRBJ2-1	TGTGCCAGCAGTTACCGGGGACCGGTGGATGAGCAGTTCTTC	CASSYRGPVDEQFF
-	-	TRBV5-8	TRBJ2-1	TGTGCCAGCAGCCGAGGAAGGAGGGGGCCAAGCTCCTACAATGAGCAGTTCTTC	CASSRGRRGPSSYNEQFF
TRBD1	-	TRBV6-5	TRBJ1-1	TGTGCCAGCACTCAACAGGGGGGGACTGAAGCTTTCTTT	CASTQQGGTEAFF
TRBD1	-	TRBV5-5	TRBJ2-5	TGTGCCAGCAGCTCAACCGGGACAGGGGGTTTCGTGGAGACCCAGTACTTC	CASSSTGTGGFVETQYF
-	once	TRBV3-1/TRBV3-2	TRBJ2-1	TGTGCCAGCAGCCAAGGGGGAGATGAGCAGTTCTTC	CASSQGGDEQFF
-	-	TRBV28	TRBJ2-2	TGTGCCAGCAGTTCAAGGGTATCCGGGGAGCTGTTTTTT	CASSSRVSGELFF
TRBD2	-	TRBV28	TRBJ2-2	TGTGCCAGCAAAATAGCGGGAGGGCCACCCCCGAACACCGGGGAGCTGTTTTTT	CASKIAGGPPPNTGELFF
-	-	TRBV3-1/TRBV3-2	TRBJ2-5	TGTGCCAGCAGCCAAAGGGGAGTTGAGGGGACCCAGTACTTC	CASSQRGVEGTQYF
-	once	TRBV30	TRBJ2-7	TGTGCCTGGAGTTATTCCCGCCGGGTAGAGTACTTC	CAWSYSRRVEYF
-	-	TRBV5-6	TRBJ2-7	TGTGCCAGCAGCCGCCTGTGGGAGTACGACGAGCAGTACTTC	CASSRLWEYDEQYF
TRBD2	-	TRBV11-3	TRBJ2-7	TGTGCCAGCAGCTTAACTAGCGGGAGCTCCTACGAGCAGTACTTC	CASSLTSGSSYEQYF
-	-	TRBV4-1	TRBJ1-2	TGCGCCAGCAGCCAAGATAGGGGCTACACCTTC	CASSQDRGYTF
TRBD1	-	TRBV19	TRBJ2-3	TGTGCCAGTGTTTCAATAACAGGGGATGGAGATACGCAGTATTTT	CASVSITGDGDTQYF
TRBD1	few	TRBV7-2	TRBJ1-1	TGTGCCAGCAGCTTAGGGCAGGGGGCCTTGAACACTGAAGCTTTCTTT	CASSLGQGALNTEAFF
-	-	TRBV7-9	TRBJ2-7	TGTGCCAGCAGCTCGCTATACGAGCAGTACTTC	CASSSLYEQYF
TRBD1	-	TRBV7-2	TRBJ2-5	TGTGCCAGCAGCTTCGGGACAGTCCAAGAGACCCAGTACTTC	CASSFGTVQETQYF
-	-	TRBV15	TRBJ1-5	TGTGCCACCAGCAGAGAAGTCCCTACAGCAAGGCAGCCCCAGCATTTT	CATSREVPTARQPQHF
TRBD2	-	TRBV4-3	TRBJ2-1	TGCGCCAGCAGCCATGGACTAGCGGACCTCAATGAGCAGTTCTTC	CASSHGLADLNEQFF
TRBD2	-	TRBV6-4	TRBJ2-1	TGTGCCAGCAGTGCTAGCGGGAGGGCCGGTAATGAGCAGTTCTTC	CASSASGRAGNEQFF
TRBD1	-	TRBV28	TRBJ1-1	TGTGCCAGCAGAGCCGGGACAGGGGAATGGAACACTGAAGCTTTCTTT	CASRAGTGEWNTEAFF
-	-	TRBV2	TRBJ1-1	TGTGCCAGCAGTGACCAGGACTATATGAACACTGAAGCTTTCTTT	CASSDQDYMNTEAFF
-	-	TRBV28	TRBJ1-1	TGTGCCAGCAGCTCACCGGGACTCTTGAACACTGAAGCTTTCTTT	CASSSPGLLNTEAFF
-	-	TRBV9	TRBJ2-1	TGTGCCAGCAGCGTAGGATTGGAGCAGGGGTTTGTCAATGAGCAGTTCTTC	CASSVGLEQGFVNEQFF
-	few	TRBV6-4	TRBJ2-6	TGTGCCAGCAGTGACAACTCTGGGGCCAACGTCCTGACTTTC	CASSDNSGANVLTF
-	-	TRBV15	TRBJ2-5	TGTGCCACCAGCAGAGAGCTGGCATTCCAAGAGACCCAGTACTTC	CATSRELAFQETQYF
-	once	TRBV28	TRBJ2-7	TGTGCCAGCAGAAACACAGGCTACGAGCAGTACTTC	CASRNTGYEQYF
-	-	TRBV9	TRBJ1-2	TGTGCCAGCAGCGTAGGGGTGGAAAACTATGGCTACACCTTC	CASSVGVENYGYTF
TRBD1	-	TRBV28	TRBJ1-1	TGTGCCAGCAGTTTAAGTGGGGGACAGGGGGCGCCGGACACTGAAGCTTTCTTT	CASSLSGGQGAPDTEAFF
TRBD1	-	TRBV6-2/TRBV6-3	TRBJ1-2	TGTGCCAGCAGCGAGGGGGCGTATGGCTACACCTTC	CASSEGAYGYTF
-	few	TRBV4-1	TRBJ1-2	TGCGCCAGCAGCCAAGTGGGACACTATGGCTACACCTTC	CASSQVGHYGYTF
-	once	TRBV7-3	TRBJ2-1	TGTGCCAGCAGCTCCCTCGGGACTTACCTGGGGGATGAGCAGTTCTTC	CASSSLGTYLGDEQFF